The sequence of this TCR beta chain was determined in a study of blood T cell repertoires in COVID-19. Some clones are missing from TCRdb's copy, which holds only in-frame ones; the method was immunoSEQ multiplex PCR. The sample has 150,000 or so clones; 86% are singletons. Trimming shortened V by 1 base and J by 1 base, and 8 bases separated the two germline ends. The CDR3 consists of 15 residues. The germline V gene encodes CDR1 LGHDT and CDR2 YNNKEL (reference sequence). Recovered status applied to Cohort 3 donors who had two consecutive negative PCRs. It also applied to those with clearance or with symptom resolution.

This clonotype was obtained from a man aged 50 to 59 who had recovered from COVID-19. Material: PBMCs or T cells enriched from blood (not recorded which). V and J are TRBV3-1 (or the pseudogene TRBV3-2) and TRBJ2-1; D possibly corresponds to TRBD1 (5 bases). The CDR3 loop is CASSQVRQSYNEQFF. The CDR3 nucleotides are TGTGCCAGCAGCCAAGTCCGACAGTCCTACAATGAGCAGTTCTTC.